The 26 T cell receptor beta chains below all came from one sample that was sequenced in a study of post-analysis software for immune sequencing data. Study results and limitations: Included in a set of roughly 5 TRBV segments more frequent in patients than controls were TRBV5-6, TRBV5-1 and TRBV20-1.

TCR beta cDNA libraries had unique molecular identifiers. TCRdb recomputed calls from the PCR reads with MiXCR, one row per CDR3 protein. The top ten hold under 2% of the sample, which has roughly 620,000 distinct CDR3 sequences, roughly 45% seen once. No antigens are known for them. Specimen: blood. These receptors all come from a girl aged 5 to 17 with multiple sclerosis.

This clonotype was observed a few times. J is TRBJ2-7 and V is TRBV7-9, with 9 positions matching TRBD2. The germline V gene has CDR1 SEHNR and CDR2 FQNEAQ (reference sequence). V lost 5 bases and J lost 0; bases outside the gene matches: 5. The CDR3 is 15 residues long. CDR3 loop: CASSATSGFSYEQYF. The CDR3 DNA reads TGTGCCAGCAGCGCTACTAGCGGGTTCTCCTACGAGCAGTACTTC.

This chain links TRBV7-8 with TRBJ2-1; D is undetermined. The CDR3 runs to 13 residues. Trimming cost V 1 base and J 6 bases, with 7 bases left between them. Germline-derived CDR1 and CDR2 are SGHVS and FQNEAQ. The CDR3 protein is CASSLVSLNEQFF. The DNA of the CDR3 is TGTGCCAGCAGCTTAGTGTCTCTCAATGAGCAGTTCTTC.

This clonotype was recorded at least ten times. An end of the junction differs from the germline gene, which may be a read error. The rearrangement uses TRBV12-3 or TRBV12-4 and TRBJ1-1; D gene ambiguous. This CDR3 spans 13 amino acids. The CDR3 loop is CASSLDRGTEAFF. CDR3 sequence (DNA): TGTGCCAGCAGCTTAGATCGGGGCACTGAAGCTTTCTTT.

This chain links TRBV12-3 or TRBV12-4 with TRBJ2-7; the D gene is possibly TRBD2 (5 bases). Trimming shortened V by 6 bases and J by 3 bases, and 15 bases separated the two germline ends. The CDR3 has 14 amino acids. CDR3 DNA: TGTGCCAGCAGGGCCTCCGGACGGGACTACGAGCAGTACTTC. It yields the protein CASRASGRDYEQYF.

The rearrangement links TRBV5-6 to TRBJ2-7; a weak D match, TRBD1 (6 bases). The DNA end lines up better with TRBJ2-5; the J call may be wrong. This CDR3 region has 14 residues. Per germline, CDR1 SGHDT and CDR2 YYEEEE. CDR3 loop: CASRLDSLEETQYF. CDR3 bases: TGTGCCAGCAGGCTGGACAGTTTAGAAGAGACCCAGTACTTC.

V is TRBV6-6 and J is TRBJ2-1; D is possibly TRBD1 (5 bases). Trimming stripped 2 bases from V and 10 bases from J, with 15 bases between. Germline CDR1 reads MNHNY; CDR2 reads SVGAGI (reference sequence). The CDR3 length is 14 residues. CDR3 in amino acids: CASSYQGERKEQFF. Written as DNA, the CDR3 is TGTGCCAGCAGTTACCAGGGCGAGCGCAAAGAGCAGTTCTTC.

V and J are TRBV25-1 and TRBJ1-5, with D uncertain. The V end lost 4 bases, the J end lost 7 bases, and 11 bases lay between the germline ends. The CDR3 extends over 13 amino acids. The germline CDR1 and CDR2 sequences are MGHDK and SYGVNS. The DNA for the CDR3 is TGTGCCAGCAGTGGGCCGGGAGGACAGCCCCAGCATTTT. Translation: CASSGPGGQPQHF. The complete variable domain, with remaining parts taken from reference TRBV25-1 and TRBJ1-5, reads EADIYQTPRYLVIGTGKKITLECSQTMGHDKMYWYQQDPGMELHLIHYSYGVNSTEKGDLSSESTVSRIRTEHFPLTLESARPSHTSQYLCASSGPGGQPQHFGDGTRLSIL.

This chain joins TRBV6-6 and TRBJ1-4; D is perhaps TRBD1 (6 bases). Per germline, CDR1 MNHNY and CDR2 SVGAGI (reference sequence). The CDR3 extends over 16 amino acids. V gave up 2 bases and J gave up 6 bases, with 16 bases separating them. The CDR3 nucleotides are TGTGCCAGCAGTTACGGGGTTGGGGCAGGGGATGAAAAACTGTTTTTT. This codes for CASSYGVGAGDEKLFF.

The rearrangement joins TRBV3-1 to TRBJ2-7; 10 positions match TRBD1. The CDR3 contains 15 residues. The V and J ends lost 3 bases and 3 bases, in that order; junction bases with no gene match: 5. CDR1 is LGHDT, CDR2 YNNKEL, per germline (reference sequence). The CDR3 DNA sequence: TGTGCCAGCAGCCATCGGGACAGGGGTCTCTACGAGCAGTACTTC. Translated, it gives CASSHRDRGLYEQYF.

The J gene is TRBJ2-7, the V gene TRBV6-6; D tentatively reads TRBD1 or TRBD2 (6 bases each). The CDR3 is 16 residues long. With 7 bases removed from V and 2 bases from J, the gap between germline ends came to 21 bases. Germline CDR1 MNHNY, CDR2 SVGAGI (reference sequence). CDR3 DNA sequence: TGTGCCAGCACCCGAGGGGGAGGACTTGAAACCTACGAGCAGTACTTC. This codes for CASTRGGGLETYEQYF.

The chain joins TRBV6-5 to TRBJ2-7; a weak D match, TRBD1 (6 bases). The CDR3 has 14 amino acids. The V end was cut by 5 bases, the J end by 3 bases, with 14 bases between. Germline CDR1 MNHEY, CDR2 SVGAGI. The DNA for the CDR3 is TGTGCCAGCAGTCCTTGGGACACTAACTACGAGCAGTACTTC. Translation gives CASSPWDTNYEQYF.

This clonotype was counted between two and nine times. The chain recombines TRBV12-3 or TRBV12-4 with TRBJ2-5, with 8 bases fitting TRBD1. V trimming: 3 bases; J trimming: 1 base; junction bases outside the gene matches: 4. The CDR3 length is 15 residues. The CDR3 protein is CASSFPTGGQETQYF. As DNA, the CDR3 is TGTGCCAGCAGTTTTCCCACAGGGGGCCAAGAGACCCAGTACTTC.

The CDR3 DNA sequence: TGTGCCACCAGTGGCCCCTCCGGGACTACTGGTGAGCAGTTCTTC. Amino acid sequence: CATSGPSGTTGEQFF. The chain carries TRBV24-1 and TRBJ2-1; 7 bases map to TRBD2. Germline V gene sequence: CDR1 KGHDR, CDR2 SFDVKD. V gave up 5 bases and J gave up 9 bases; unmatched junction bases: 12. The CDR3 is made up of 15 amino acids.

The chain links TRBV29-1 to TRBJ1-1; 7 bases map to TRBD1. Germline CDR1 SQVTM, CDR2 ANQGSEA. The CDR3 has 12 residues. J gave up 7 bases and V 5 bases, and 7 bases lay outside the gene matches. The CDR3 sequence is CSVSTGDFEAFF. DNA of the CDR3: TGCAGCGTTTCAACAGGGGATTTTGAAGCTTTCTTT.

This clonotype came up many times. The rearrangement joins TRBV5-1 to TRBJ2-1; TRBD1 matches at 8 bases. The CDR3 length is 15 residues. Germline V gene data show CDR1 as SGHRS and CDR2 as YFSETQ. Trimming removed 0 bases from V and 2 bases from J; junction bases left unmatched: 1. CDR3 protein: CASSLGQGPYNEQFF. In nucleotides, the CDR3 is TGCGCCAGCAGCTTGGGACAGGGGCCCTACAATGAGCAGTTCTTC.

V is TRBV4-1 and J is TRBJ2-7; D is unresolved. This CDR3 region has 13 residues. V lost 0 bases and J 7 bases, leaving 10 bases between the germline ends. Germline V lookup: CDR1 MGHRA, CDR2 YSYEKL. CDR3 sequence reads: CASSQDKGGEQYF. In DNA, the CDR3 is TGCGCCAGCAGCCAAGATAAGGGTGGTGAGCAGTACTTC.

This clonotype was detected only a few times. This chain connects TRBV10-3 to TRBJ2-3; possible D gene TRBD2, 6 bases. The CDR3 spans 14 residues. Trimming took 6 bases from V and 4 from J, leaving 14 bases between them. CDR1 and CDR2 from the germline V gene are ENHRY and SYGVKD. The CDR3 bases are TGTGCCATCAGCTTTGGGCGGGAAGCAGATACGCAGTATTTT. Encoded protein: CAISFGREADTQYF.

CDR3 sequence (DNA): TGTGCCAGCTCAGACCGACAGGCTCCCCTGTTCTTC. Translating gives CASSDRQAPLFF. The V and J genes are TRBV18 and TRBJ2-1, with D possibly matching TRBD1 (6 bases). Trimming pared 5 bases from V and 15 bases from J, leaving 17 bases between. The CDR3 spans 12 residues. Germline CDR1 is KGHSH and CDR2 is LQKENI.

This clonotype has just a few counts. This sequence joins TRBV5-1 and TRBJ1-2; D remains unclear. V lost 7 bases to trimming and J lost 3 bases, with 13 bases between them. The CDR3 contains 13 residues. The germline V gene has CDR1 SGHRS and CDR2 YFSETQ. The CDR3 DNA follows: TGCGCCAGCGCAGAGTTCGGGGACTATGGCTACACCTTC. As protein: CASAEFGDYGYTF.

The chain joins TRBV11-2 to TRBJ2-4; 8 bases fit TRBD2. The CDR3 has 16 residues. Germline CDR1 and CDR2: SGHAT and FQNNGV. The V and J ends lost 1 base and 1 base, in that order; junction bases with no gene match: 3. The CDR3 spells CASSLVGGGAKNIQYF. CDR3 in DNA: TGTGCCAGCAGCTTAGTAGGCGGGGGGGCCAAAAACATTCAGTACTTC.

The CDR3 loop is CASSGNGGGGQPQHF. In nucleotides, the CDR3 is TGTGCCAGCAGTGGTAACGGGGGCGGCGGCCAGCCCCAGCATTTT. The chain joins TRBV6-1 to TRBJ1-5; TRBD1 is a possible D gene (6 bases). Germline V gives CDR1 MNHNS, CDR2 SASEGT. Trimming took 4 bases from V and 7 from J, leaving 17 bases between them. CDR3 size: 15 residues.

The genes are TRBV20-1 and TRBJ2-7, with D unresolved. Trimming removed 6 bases from V and 7 bases from J, with 13 bases in between. CDR3 size: 11 residues. Germline V lookup: CDR1 DFQATT, CDR2 SNEGSKA (reference sequence). For the CDR3, the DNA is TGCAGTGCCGAAGCGCTTCAAGAGCAGTACTTC. This encodes CSAEALQEQYF.

The chain carries TRBV2 and TRBJ1-2, with D possibly TRBD1 on 5 matching bases. The CDR3 has 14 amino acids. Trimming took off 3 bases at V and 6 bases at J, with 14 bases between the two ends. Germline V gives CDR1 SNHLY, CDR2 FYNNEI. The CDR3 nucleotides read TGTGCCAGCAGTGATCAGGGCGTTTTGGATGGCTACACCTTC. Encoded protein: CASSDQGVLDGYTF.

Points on this clonotype: The junction departs from the called germline gene at one end, perhaps through a read error. The chain employs TRBV2 and TRBJ2-1; D gene uncertain. CDR3 size: 12 residues. Germline values: CDR1 SNHLY, CDR2 FYNNEI. The CDR3 DNA reads as TGTGCCAGCAGTGAAGGATACAGTGAGCAGTTCTTC. It encodes CASSEGYSEQFF.

This clonotype was seen only once. At one end, the junction sequence differs from germline, possibly due to a read error. This chain links TRBV10-3 with TRBJ2-7; D remains unclear. From germline, CDR1 is ENHRY and CDR2 SYGVKD. This CDR3 spans 15 amino acids. CDR3 nucleotide sequence: TGCGCCATCAGAGGAAGGACCCGGAGCTCCTACGAGCAGTACTTC. Amino acid sequence: CAIRGRTRSSYEQYF.

This clonotype turned up a few times. J is TRBJ1-2 and V is TRBV19; D gene ambiguous. Germline values: CDR1 LNHDA, CDR2 SQIVND (reference sequence). Trimming took 6 bases from V and 0 from J, leaving 14 bases between them. The CDR3 consists of 15 residues. The CDR3 sequence: CASRTTEVPNYGYTF. In DNA, the CDR3 is TGTGCCAGTAGGACTACCGAGGTTCCTAACTATGGCTACACCTTC.